The source of this T cell receptor beta chain is a study of shared clonotypes between healthy human individuals. Notes on this clone: The target antigen is unknown.

Only in-frame clones appear in the TCRdb table, and some are missing; sequencing was by immunoSEQ multiplex PCR. Altogether nearly 500,000 clones are present, 70% to 80% being singletons, with the ten largest covering under 15%. Regarding the study as a whole: There were few donors, and this limited the genetic and exposure-history diversity represented.

The material sequenced was PBMCs. This TCR was sampled from a woman aged 35 to 49 in good health. Some clones in this sample may be carry-over from other donors' samples.

The CDR3 sequence: CASTRPRGAYNEQFF. The CDR3 region has the DNA TGTGCCAGCACTCGCCCCCGAGGGGCCTACAATGAGCAGTTCTTC. The genes are TRBV28 and TRBJ2-1, with D tentatively TRBD1 or TRBD2 (5 bases each). The germline V gene has CDR1 MDHEN and CDR2 SYDVKM. V was pared by 7 bases and J by 2 bases, with 15 bases between. There are 15 residues in the CDR3. Based on the CDR3 plus reference TRBV28 and TRBJ2-1, the full variable domain is DVKVTQSSRYLVKRTGEKVFLECVQDMDHENMFWYRQDPGLGLRLIYFSYDVKMKEKGDIPEGYSVSREKKERFSLILESASTNQTSMYLCASTRPRGAYNEQFFGPGTRLTVL.